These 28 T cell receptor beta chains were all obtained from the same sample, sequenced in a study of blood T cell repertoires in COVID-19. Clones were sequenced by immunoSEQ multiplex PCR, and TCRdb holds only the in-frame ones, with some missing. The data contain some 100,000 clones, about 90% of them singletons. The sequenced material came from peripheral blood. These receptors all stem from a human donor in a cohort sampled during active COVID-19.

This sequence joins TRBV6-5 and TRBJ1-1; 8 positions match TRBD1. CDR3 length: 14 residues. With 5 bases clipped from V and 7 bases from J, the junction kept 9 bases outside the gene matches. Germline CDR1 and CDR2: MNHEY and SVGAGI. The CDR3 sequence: CASSRTGFKDEAFF. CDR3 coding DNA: TGTGCCAGCAGTCGGACAGGGTTCAAAGATGAAGCTTTCTTT.

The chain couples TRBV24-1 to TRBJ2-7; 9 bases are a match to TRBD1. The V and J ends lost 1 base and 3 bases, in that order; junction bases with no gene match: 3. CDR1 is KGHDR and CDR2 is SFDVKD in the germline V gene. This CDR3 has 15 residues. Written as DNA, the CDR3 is TGTGCCACCAGTGATTTAGGGGACAGGGTCTACGAGCAGTACTTC. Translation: CATSDLGDRVYEQYF.

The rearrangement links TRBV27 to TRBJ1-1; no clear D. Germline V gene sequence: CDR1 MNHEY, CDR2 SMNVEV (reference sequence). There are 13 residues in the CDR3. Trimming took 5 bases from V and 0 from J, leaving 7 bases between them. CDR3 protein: CASSAYMNTEAFF. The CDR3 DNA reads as TGTGCCAGCAGTGCATACATGAACACTGAAGCTTTCTTT.

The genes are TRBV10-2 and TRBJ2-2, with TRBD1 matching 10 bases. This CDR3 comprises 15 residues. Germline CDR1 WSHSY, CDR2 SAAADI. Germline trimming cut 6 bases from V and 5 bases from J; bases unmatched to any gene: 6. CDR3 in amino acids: CASRGDRGLTGELFF. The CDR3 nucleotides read TGCGCCAGCAGGGGGGACAGGGGTTTAACCGGGGAGCTGTTTTTT.

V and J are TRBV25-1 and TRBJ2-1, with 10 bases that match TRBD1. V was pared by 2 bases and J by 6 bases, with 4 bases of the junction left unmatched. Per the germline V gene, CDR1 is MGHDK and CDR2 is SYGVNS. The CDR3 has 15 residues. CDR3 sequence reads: CASSEPRTGGNEQFF. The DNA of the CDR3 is TGTGCCAGCAGTGAACCGAGGACAGGGGGCAATGAGCAGTTCTTC.

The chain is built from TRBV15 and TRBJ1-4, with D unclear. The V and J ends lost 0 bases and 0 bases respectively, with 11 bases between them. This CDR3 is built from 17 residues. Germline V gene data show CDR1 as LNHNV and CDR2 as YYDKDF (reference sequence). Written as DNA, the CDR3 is TGTGCCACCAGCAGAGATCGTCGCAGCGCAACTAATGAAAAACTGTTTTTT. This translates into CATSRDRRSATNEKLFF.

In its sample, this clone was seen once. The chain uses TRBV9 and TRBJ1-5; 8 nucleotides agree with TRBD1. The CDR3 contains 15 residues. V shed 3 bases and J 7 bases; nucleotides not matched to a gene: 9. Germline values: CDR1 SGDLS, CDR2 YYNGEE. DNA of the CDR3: TGTGCCAGCAGCGCACCCGGACAGGGTGACCAGCCCCAGCATTTT. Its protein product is CASSAPGQGDQPQHF. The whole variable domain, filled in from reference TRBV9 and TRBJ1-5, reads DSGVTQTPKHLITATGQRVTLRCSPRSGDLSVYWYQQSLDQGLQFLIQYYNGEERAKGNILERFSAQQFPDLHSELNLSSLELGDSALYFCASSAPGQGDQPQHFGDGTRLSIL.

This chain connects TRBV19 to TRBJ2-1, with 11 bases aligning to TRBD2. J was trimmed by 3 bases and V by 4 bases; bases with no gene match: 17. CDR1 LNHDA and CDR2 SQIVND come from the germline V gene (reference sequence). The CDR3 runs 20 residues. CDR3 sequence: CASSKWDETSGSTFYNEQFF. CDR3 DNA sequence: TGTGCCAGTAGTAAGTGGGACGAAACTAGCGGGAGTACTTTCTACAATGAGCAGTTCTTC.

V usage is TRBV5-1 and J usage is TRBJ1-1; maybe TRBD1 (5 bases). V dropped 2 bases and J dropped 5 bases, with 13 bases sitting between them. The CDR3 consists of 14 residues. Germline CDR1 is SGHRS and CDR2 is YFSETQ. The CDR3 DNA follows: TGCGCCAGCAGCTTACGGGGGAGTCAGACTGAAGCTTTCTTT. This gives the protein CASSLRGSQTEAFF.

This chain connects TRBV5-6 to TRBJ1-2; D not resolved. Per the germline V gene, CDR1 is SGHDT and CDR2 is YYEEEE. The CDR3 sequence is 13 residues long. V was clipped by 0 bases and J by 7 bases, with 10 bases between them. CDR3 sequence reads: CASSLGWGGGYTF. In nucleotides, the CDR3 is TGTGCCAGCAGCTTGGGTTGGGGAGGTGGCTACACCTTC.

The CDR3 spells CASSDNRNYGYTF. CDR3 nucleotide sequence: TGTGCCAGCAGCGATAACAGGAACTATGGCTACACCTTC. The gene calls are TRBV28 and TRBJ1-2, with a weak D call TRBD1 (5 bases). The germline gives CDR1 MDHEN, CDR2 SYDVKM. The CDR3 loop spans 13 amino acids. Trimming stripped 6 bases from V and 2 bases from J, with 10 bases between.

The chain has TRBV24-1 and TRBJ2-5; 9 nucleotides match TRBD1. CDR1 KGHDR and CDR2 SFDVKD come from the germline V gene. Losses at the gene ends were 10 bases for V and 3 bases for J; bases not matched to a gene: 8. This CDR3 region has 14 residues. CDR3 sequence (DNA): TGTGCCACGGGACCGACAGGGGGAGAAGAGACCCAGTACTTC. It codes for CATGPTGGEETQYF.

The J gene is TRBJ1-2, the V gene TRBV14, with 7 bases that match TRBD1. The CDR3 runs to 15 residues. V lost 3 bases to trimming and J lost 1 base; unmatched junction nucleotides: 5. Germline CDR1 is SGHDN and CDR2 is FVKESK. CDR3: CASSQSQGVNYGYTF. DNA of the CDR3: TGTGCCAGCAGCCAGTCGCAGGGGGTTAACTATGGCTACACCTTC.

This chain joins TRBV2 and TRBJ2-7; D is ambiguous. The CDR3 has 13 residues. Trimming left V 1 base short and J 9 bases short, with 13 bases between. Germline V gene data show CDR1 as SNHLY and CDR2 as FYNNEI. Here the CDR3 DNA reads TGTGCCAGCAGTGAAGACCCCCACTCGGTGCAGTACTTC. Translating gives CASSEDPHSVQYF.

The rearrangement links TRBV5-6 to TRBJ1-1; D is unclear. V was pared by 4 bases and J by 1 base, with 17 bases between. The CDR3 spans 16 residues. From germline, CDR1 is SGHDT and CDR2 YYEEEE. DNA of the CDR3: TGTGCCAGCAGCGCCCCAGGTATGGGTCGGAACACTGAAGCTTTCTTT. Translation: CASSAPGMGRNTEAFF. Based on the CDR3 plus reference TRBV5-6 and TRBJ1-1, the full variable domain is DAGVTQSPTHLIKTRGQQVTLRCSPKSGHDTVSWYQQALGQGPQFIFQYYEEEERQRGNFPDRFSGHQFPNYSSELNVNALLLGDSALYLCASSAPGMGRNTEAFFGQGTRLTVV.

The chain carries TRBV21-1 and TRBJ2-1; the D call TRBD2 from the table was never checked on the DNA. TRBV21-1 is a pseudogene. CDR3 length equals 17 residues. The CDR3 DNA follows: TGTGCCAGCAGCAAACCTAGGACTAGCGGGAGGTGGATTGAGCAGTTCTTC. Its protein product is CASSKPRTSGRWIEQFF.

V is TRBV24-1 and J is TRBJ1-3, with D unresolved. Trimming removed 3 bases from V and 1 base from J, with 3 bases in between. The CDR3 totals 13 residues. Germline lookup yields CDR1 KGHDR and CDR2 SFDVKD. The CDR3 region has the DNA TGTGCCACCAGTGATACTTCTGGAAACACCATATATTTT. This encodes CATSDTSGNTIYF.

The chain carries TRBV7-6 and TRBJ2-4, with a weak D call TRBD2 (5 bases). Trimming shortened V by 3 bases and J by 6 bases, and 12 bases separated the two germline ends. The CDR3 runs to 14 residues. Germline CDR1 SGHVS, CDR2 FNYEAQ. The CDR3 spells CASSFPGSGNIQYF. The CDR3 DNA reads TGTGCCAGCAGCTTCCCGGGGTCGGGAAACATTCAGTACTTC.

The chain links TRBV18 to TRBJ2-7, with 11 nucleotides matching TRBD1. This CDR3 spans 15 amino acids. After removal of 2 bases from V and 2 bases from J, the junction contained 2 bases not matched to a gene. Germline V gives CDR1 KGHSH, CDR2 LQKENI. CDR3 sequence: CASSPGTGGTYEQYF. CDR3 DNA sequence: TGTGCCAGCTCACCAGGGACAGGGGGAACCTACGAGCAGTACTTC.

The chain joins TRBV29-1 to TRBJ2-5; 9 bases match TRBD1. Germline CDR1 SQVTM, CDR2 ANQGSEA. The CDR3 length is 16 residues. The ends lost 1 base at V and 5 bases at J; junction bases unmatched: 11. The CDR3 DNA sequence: TGCAGCGTTGAAGCTGCCGGGACAGGGATAGGCGAGACCCAGTACTTC. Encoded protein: CSVEAAGTGIGETQYF.

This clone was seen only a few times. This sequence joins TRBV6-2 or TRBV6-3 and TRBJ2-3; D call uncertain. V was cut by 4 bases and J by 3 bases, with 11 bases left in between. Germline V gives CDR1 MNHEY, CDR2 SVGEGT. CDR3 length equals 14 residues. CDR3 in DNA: TGTGCCAGCAGTTCCAACCTGGAGACAGATACGCAGTATTTT. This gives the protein CASSSNLETDTQYF.

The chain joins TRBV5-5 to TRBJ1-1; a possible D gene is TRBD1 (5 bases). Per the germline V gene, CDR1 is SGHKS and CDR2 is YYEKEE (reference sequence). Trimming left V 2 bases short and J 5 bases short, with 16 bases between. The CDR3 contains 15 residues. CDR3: CASSLLPSGGTEAFF. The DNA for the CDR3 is TGTGCCAGCAGCTTACTCCCGTCCGGGGGGACTGAAGCTTTCTTT. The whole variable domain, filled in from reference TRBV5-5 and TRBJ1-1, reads DAGVTQSPTHLIKTRGQQVTLRCSPISGHKSVSWYQQVLGQGPQFIFQYYEKEERGRGNFPDRFSARQFPNYSSELNVNALLLGDSALYLCASSLLPSGGTEAFFGQGTRLTVV.

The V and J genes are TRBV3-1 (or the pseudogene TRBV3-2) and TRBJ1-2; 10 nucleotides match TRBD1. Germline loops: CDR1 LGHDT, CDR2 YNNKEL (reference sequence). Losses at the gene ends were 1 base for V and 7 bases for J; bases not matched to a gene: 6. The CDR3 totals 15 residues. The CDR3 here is CASSQGTGGWFGYTF. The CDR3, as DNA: TGTGCCAGCAGCCAAGGGACAGGGGGGTGGTTTGGCTACACCTTC.

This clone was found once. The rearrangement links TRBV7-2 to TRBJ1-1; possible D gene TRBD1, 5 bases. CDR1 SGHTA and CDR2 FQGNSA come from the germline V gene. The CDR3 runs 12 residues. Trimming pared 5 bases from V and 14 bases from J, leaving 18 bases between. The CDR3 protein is CASSPPAGDSFF. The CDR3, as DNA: TGTGCCAGCAGCCCCCCGGCTGGGGACTCATTCTTT.

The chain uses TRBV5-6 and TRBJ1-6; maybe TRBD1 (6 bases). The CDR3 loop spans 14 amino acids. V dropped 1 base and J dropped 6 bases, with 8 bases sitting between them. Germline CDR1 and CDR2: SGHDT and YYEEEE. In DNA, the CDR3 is TGTGCCAGCAGCTTGAGGGGGTTTAATTCACCCCTCCACTTT. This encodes CASSLRGFNSPLHF.

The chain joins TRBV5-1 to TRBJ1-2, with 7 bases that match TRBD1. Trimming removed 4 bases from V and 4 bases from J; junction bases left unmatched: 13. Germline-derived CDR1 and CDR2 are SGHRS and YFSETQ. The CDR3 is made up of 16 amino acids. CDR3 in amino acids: CASSPQTTGWTYGYTF. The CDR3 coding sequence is TGCGCCAGCAGCCCACAAACGACAGGGTGGACCTATGGCTACACCTTC. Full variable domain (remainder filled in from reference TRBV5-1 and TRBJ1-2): KAGVTQTPRYLIKTRGQQVTLSCSPISGHRSVSWYQQTPGQGLQFLFEYFSETQRNKGNFPGRFSGRQFSNSRSEMNVSTLELGDSALYLCASSPQTTGWTYGYTFGSGTRLTVV.

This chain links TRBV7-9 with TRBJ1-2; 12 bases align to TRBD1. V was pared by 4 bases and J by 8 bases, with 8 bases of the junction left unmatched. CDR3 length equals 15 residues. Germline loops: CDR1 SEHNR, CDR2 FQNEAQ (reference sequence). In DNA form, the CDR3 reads TGTGCCAGCAGCTCGGGACAGGGGGCCGGAGGAGGCTACACCTTC. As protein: CASSSGQGAGGGYTF.

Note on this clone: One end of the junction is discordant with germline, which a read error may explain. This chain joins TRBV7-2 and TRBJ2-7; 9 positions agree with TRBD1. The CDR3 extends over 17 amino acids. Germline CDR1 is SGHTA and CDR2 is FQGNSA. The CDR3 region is CASSLAPSGQGGLEQYF. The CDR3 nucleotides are TGTGCCAGCAGCCTAGCCCCATCGGGACAGGGAGGTCTCGAGCAGTACTTC.